This T cell receptor (beta chain) is from a study of cytomegalovirus exposure and HLA in healthy donors. General observations from the study: A likely sequencing artifact accounted for one observed cluster of highly shared sequence variants.

PCR was performed using 60 Vbeta and 13 Jbeta primers. Produced via immunoSEQ multiplex PCR; TCRdb's table is partial and in-frame only. The repertoire consists of 150,000 or so clones, with roughly four fifths occurring once and the leading ten covering over 4%. About this clone itself: Its antigen remains unidentified.

Sequenced sample: PBMCs. The receptor was isolated from a man in his forties or fifties in good health and CMV-seropositive.

The DNA for the CDR3 is TGCGCCAGCTGGCGGGGGGGCACAGATACGCAGTATTTT. It specifies CASWRGGTDTQYF. This sequence joins TRBV5-1 and TRBJ2-3; 8 nucleotides match TRBD2. Germline V lookup: CDR1 SGHRS, CDR2 YFSETQ. V was clipped by 7 bases and J by 1 base; unmatched bases: 2. CDR3 size: 13 residues. Supplemented by reference TRBV5-1 and TRBJ2-3, the full variable domain reads KAGVTQTPRYLIKTRGQQVTLSCSPISGHRSVSWYQQTPGQGLQFLFEYFSETQRNKGNFPGRFSGRQFSNSRSEMNVSTLELGDSALYLCASWRGGTDTQYFGPGTRLTVL.